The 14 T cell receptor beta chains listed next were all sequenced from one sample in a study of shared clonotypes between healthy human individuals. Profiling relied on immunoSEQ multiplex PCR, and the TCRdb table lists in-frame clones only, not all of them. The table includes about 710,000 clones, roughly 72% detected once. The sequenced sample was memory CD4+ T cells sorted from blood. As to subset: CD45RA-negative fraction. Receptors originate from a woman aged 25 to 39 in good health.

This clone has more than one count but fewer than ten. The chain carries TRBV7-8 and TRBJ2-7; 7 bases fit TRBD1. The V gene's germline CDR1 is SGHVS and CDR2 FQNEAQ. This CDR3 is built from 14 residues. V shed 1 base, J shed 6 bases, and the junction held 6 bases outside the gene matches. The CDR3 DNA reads TGTGCCAGCAGCTTAGACAGGGGAATAGGCGAGCAGTACTTC. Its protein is CASSLDRGIGEQYF.

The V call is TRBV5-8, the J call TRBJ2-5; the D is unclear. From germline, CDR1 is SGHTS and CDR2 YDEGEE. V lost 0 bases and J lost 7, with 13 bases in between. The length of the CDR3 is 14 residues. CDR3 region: CASSLVGVRRTQYF. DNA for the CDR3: TGTGCCAGCAGCTTGGTTGGTGTCAGACGGACCCAGTACTTC.

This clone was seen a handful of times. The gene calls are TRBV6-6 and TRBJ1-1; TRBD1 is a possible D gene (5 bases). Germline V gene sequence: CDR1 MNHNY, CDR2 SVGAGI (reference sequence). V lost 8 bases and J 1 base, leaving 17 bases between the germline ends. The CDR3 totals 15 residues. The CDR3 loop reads CASHLNSGGNTEAFF. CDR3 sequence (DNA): TGTGCCAGCCACCTTAACAGCGGGGGGAACACTGAAGCTTTCTTT.

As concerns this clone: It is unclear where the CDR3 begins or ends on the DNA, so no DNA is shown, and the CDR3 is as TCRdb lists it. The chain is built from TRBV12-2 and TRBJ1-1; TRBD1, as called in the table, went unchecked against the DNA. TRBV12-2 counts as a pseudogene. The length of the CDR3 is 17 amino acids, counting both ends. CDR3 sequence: CASRFGTGIVGGLEAFF.

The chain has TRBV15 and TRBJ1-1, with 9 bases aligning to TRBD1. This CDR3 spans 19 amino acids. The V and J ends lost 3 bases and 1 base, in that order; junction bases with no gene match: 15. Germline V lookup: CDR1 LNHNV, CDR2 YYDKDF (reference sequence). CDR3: CATSRATRDRVWGNTEAFF. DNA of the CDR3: TGTGCCACCAGCAGGGCAACCCGGGACAGGGTTTGGGGGAACACTGAAGCTTTCTTT. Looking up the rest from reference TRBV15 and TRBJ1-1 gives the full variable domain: DAMVIQNPRYQVTQFGKPVTLSCSQTLNHNVMYWYQQKSSQAPKLLFHYYDKDFNNEADTPDNFQSRRPNTSFCFLDIRSPGLGDTAMYLCATSRATRDRVWGNTEAFFGQGTRLTVV.

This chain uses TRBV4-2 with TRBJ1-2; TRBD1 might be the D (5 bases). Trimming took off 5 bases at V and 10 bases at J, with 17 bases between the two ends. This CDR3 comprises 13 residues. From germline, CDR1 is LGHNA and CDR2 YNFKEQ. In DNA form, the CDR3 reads TGTGCCAGCAGCTTGGTCGGCGGGGCGCTCTACACCTTC. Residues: CASSLVGGALYTF.

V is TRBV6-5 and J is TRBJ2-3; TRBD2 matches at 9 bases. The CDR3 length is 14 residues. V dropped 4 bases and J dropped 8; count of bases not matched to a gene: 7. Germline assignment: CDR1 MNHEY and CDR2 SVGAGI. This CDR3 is CASSSAGGPRTQYF. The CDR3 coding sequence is TGTGCCAGCAGTTCTGCGGGAGGGCCCCGTACGCAGTATTTT.

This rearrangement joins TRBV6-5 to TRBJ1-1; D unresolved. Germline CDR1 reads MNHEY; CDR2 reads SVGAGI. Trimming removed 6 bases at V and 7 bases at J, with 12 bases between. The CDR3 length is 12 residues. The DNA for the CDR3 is TGTGCCAGCAGCTACGGGTTTGGTGAAGCTTTCTTT. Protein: CASSYGFGEAFF.

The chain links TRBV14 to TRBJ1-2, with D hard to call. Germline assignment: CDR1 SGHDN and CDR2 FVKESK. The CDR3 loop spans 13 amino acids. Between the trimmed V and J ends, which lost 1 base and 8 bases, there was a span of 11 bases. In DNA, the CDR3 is TGTGCCAGCAGCCAAGCGGGGTTCGGGGGCTACACCTTC. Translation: CASSQAGFGGYTF.

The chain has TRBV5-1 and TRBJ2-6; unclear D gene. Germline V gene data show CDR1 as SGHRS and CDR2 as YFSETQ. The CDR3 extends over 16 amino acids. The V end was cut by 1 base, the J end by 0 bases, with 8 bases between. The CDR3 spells CASSLTWVSGANVLTF. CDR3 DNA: TGCGCCAGCAGCTTGACGTGGGTCTCTGGGGCCAACGTCCTGACTTTC.

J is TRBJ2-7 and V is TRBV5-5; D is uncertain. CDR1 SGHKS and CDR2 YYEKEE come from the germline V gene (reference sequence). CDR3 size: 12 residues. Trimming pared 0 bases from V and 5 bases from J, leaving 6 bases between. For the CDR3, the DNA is TGTGCCAGCAGCTTGGCTAAGGACGAGCAGTACTTC. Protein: CASSLAKDEQYF.

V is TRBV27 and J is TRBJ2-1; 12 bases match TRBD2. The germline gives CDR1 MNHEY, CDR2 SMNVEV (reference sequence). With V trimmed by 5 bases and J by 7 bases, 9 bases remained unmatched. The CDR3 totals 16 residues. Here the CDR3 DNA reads TGTGCCAGCAGTGACCTAGCGGGAGGGCCGCGGAATGAGCAGTTCTTC. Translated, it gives CASSDLAGGPRNEQFF.

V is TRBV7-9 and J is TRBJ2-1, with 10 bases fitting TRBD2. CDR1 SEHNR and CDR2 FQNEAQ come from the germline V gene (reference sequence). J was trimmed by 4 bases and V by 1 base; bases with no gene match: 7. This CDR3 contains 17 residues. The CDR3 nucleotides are TGTGCCAGCAGCTTAGGGGGACTAGCGTATACTTACAATGAGCAGTTCTTC. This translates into CASSLGGLAYTYNEQFF.

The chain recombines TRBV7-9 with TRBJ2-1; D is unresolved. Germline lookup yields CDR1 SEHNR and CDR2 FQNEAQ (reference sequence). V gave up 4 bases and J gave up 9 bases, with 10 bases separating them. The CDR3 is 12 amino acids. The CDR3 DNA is TGTGCCAGCAGCTCAACGGGCACTGAGCAGTTCTTC. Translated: CASSSTGTEQFF.